This TCR beta chain was sequenced in a study of early T cells in non-severe SARS-CoV-2 infection. Ten or more counts support this clonotype. Its antigen is unknown. CDR1 SGDLS and CDR2 YYNGEE come from the germline V gene. The CDR3 covers 14 residues. Trimming at V came to 2 bases and at J to 0 bases, leaving 0 bases not matched to a gene. Study results and limitations: The VDJdb matching leaned toward anti-spike CD8 responses and overlooked private and CD4 specificities.

As part of library construction, unique molecular identifiers were attached to individual cDNA molecules. From the 5' RACE reads, TCRdb called clonotypes with MiXCR, one entry per CDR3 protein. The sample holds tens of thousands of distinct CDR3 sequences; 14% are singletons and the top ten take 5% to 7%. This receptor was obtained from an adult who was a healthcare worker with PCR-confirmed SARS-CoV-2 infection or an uninfected control (not recorded which). The specimen sequenced was whole blood. The genes are TRBV9 and TRBJ1-1; 8 positions agree with TRBD1. DNA of the CDR3: TGTGCCAGCAGCGTGGACAGGGTGAACACTGAAGCTTTCTTT. As protein: CASSVDRVNTEAFF. The full variable domain, its missing parts supplied by reference TRBV9 and TRBJ1-1, is DSGVTQTPKHLITATGQRVTLRCSPRSGDLSVYWYQQSLDQGLQFLIQYYNGEERAKGNILERFSAQQFPDLHSELNLSSLELGDSALYFCASSVDRVNTEAFFGQGTRLTVV.